This TCR beta chain was recorded in a study of post-analysis software for immune sequencing data (dated by TCRdb to the mid-2010s). Looking at the study overall: The recorded disease courses included relapsing-remitting, secondary progressive and progressive-relapsing multiple sclerosis, and some patients had no subtype annotation. The multiple sclerosis patient repertoires were compared with some twelve previously published healthy control repertoires from donors aged about 6 to 26 years. A subset of samples was prepared in parallel using single-end sample barcoding, then pooled and co-amplified after Illumina adapter ligation. The paper as a whole reports these results and caveats: Direct clustering with F measure revealed strong co-clustering of samples prepared in the same batch, which led to a batch-effect correction. Compared with controls, multiple sclerosis patients had significantly lower normalized Chao1 diversity, a finding suggesting substantial peripheral T-cell clonal expansion. Roughly 5 TRBV segments, including TRBV5-6, TRBV5-1 and TRBV20-1, were significantly more frequent in patients than controls. The control group was slightly older than the multiple sclerosis patient group.

Libraries were made using PCR. Sequencing used an Illumina HiSeq 2500. To reduce PCR and sequencing biases, unique molecular identifiers were built into the TCR beta cDNA libraries. Per 1 to 10 million input T cells, roughly 500,000 cDNA molecules were obtained, such that each molecule approximated one T cell. The patient libraries were prepared and sequenced using the same protocol as the earlier healthy control dataset. Samples belonging to the same batch were prepared together, multiplexed and sequenced on a shared HiSeq lane. The published analysis was carried out like this. Raw barcoded reads were processed with MIGEC, and single-read molecular identifier groups were discarded before consensus assembly and CDR3 extraction. Clonotype tables were post-analysed with VDJtools, and diversity was normalized by down-sampling all datasets to the smallest sample size. In repertoire overlap clustering, CDR3 amino acid sequences, but not nucleotide sequences, were matched to correct batch-related cross-sample contamination. The public reads were run again by TCRdb, first through fastp at Q25 and then through MiXCR, and only productive beta chains were kept. Rows are combined by CDR3 protein, so each entry shows the most common genes and DNA. TCRdb's processing, not the study's, gives the V and J calls here. The sample records under 900,000 distinct CDR3 sequences, 53% of which are singletons. The top ten constitute 4.6% of the sample.

For this clonotype: It has no known antigen specificity. It has no much larger one-base neighbor in the sample; base qualities were not kept.

To demonstrate the VDJtools post-analysis software, the study profiled TCR beta repertoires from the peripheral blood of 10 to 15 young patients with multiple sclerosis. The patients with multiple sclerosis were children and adolescents between roughly 6 and 15 years of age. The CDR3 runs 15 amino acids, cysteine and phenylalanine included. The only DNA kept is the CDR3, 45 bases in frame from the first base. From V the trimming removes 2 bases and from J it removes 2 bases, while the gene matches leave 5 bases of the junction unaccounted for. Based on the germline V gene (reference sequence), the CDR1 and CDR2 sequences are MNHEY and SMNVEV.

The sample consisted of blood. This clonotype originated in a girl aged 5-17 years with multiple sclerosis. In this chain, TRBV27 is recombined with TRBJ2-7; 8 junctional bases match TRBD2. The CDR3 sequence is CASSLKAGDPYEQYF. In nucleotides, the sequence is TGTGCCAGCAGTTTAAAAGCGGGAGACCCCTACGAGCAGTACTTC.